The subject of this entry is one T cell receptor beta chain. Its antigen remains unknown. TCRdb reprocessed the reads via MiXCR and lists one record per CDR3 protein. The sample records some 800,000 distinct CDR3 sequences, approximately 32% being singletons. These data are taken from a study of T cell repertoires in cytomegalovirus infection. Study-wide context: HLA-B-restricted CMV epitopes that are well studied, plus recently identified HLA-C-restricted ones, were used by the study. Both a matching HLA type and CMV infection were indicated by public TCR beta signatures. Study-level points and caveats: Individuals carrying CMV plus the relevant HLA were identified by cumulative frequency of public TCR beta families. The ex vivo response showed dominance by HLA-C-restricted CMV-specific TCR beta clonotypes.

The germline V and J ends were trimmed by 4 bases and 1 base, with 13 bases remaining between them. The CDR3 is 15 amino acids. Germline V CDR1 and CDR2: MGHRA, YSYEKL. This TCR was sampled from a human donor in good health (CMV status not recorded). Some clones in this sample may be carry-over from other donors' samples. The source material was cultured CD8+ T cells from PBMCs, sampled from culture after CMV antigen stimulation. The J gene is TRBJ1-1, the V gene TRBV4-1; D is undetermined. CDR3 amino acids: CASSPYYLWNTEAFF. CDR3 DNA: TGCGCCAGCAGCCCCTATTACCTTTGGAACACTGAAGCTTTCTTT.